Ten or more counts support the clone carrying this TCR beta chain. The sample is drawn from a study of human T cells and chemical hapten exposure. Time point reported: pre-sensitization, week 0. Sample treatment: therapeutic diphenylcyclopropenone sensitization with weekly scalp DPC. Someone pulled total RNA out of unfractionated whole blood. People who gave samples had alopecia, were 18 to 70 years old, and were suitable for DPC. Germline CDR1 and CDR2: MNHNS and SASEGT. The junction had 9 bases not matched to a gene; V was cut back by 5 bases and J by 4 bases. The CDR3 runs to 16 residues. From the RACE reads, TCRdb called clonotypes with MiXCR, one entry per CDR3 protein. This sample has 30,000 to 40,000 distinct CDR3 sequences, with approximately 12% found just once.

This chain joins TRBV6-1 and TRBJ2-7; TRBD1 matches 12 bases. The sequence was obtained from a middle-aged woman with alopecia areata. Some clones in this sample may be carry-over from other donors' samples. The material sequenced was whole blood, taken in connection with sensitization to the hapten diphenylcyclopropenone (DPC). The CDR3 loop reads CASSSRDRGLQYEQYF. In nucleotides, the CDR3 is TGTGCCAGCAGTTCGCGGGACAGGGGGCTGCAGTACGAGCAGTACTTC.